This record covers a single TCR beta chain. Its antigen is unknown. No quality values exist for individual bases; no much larger clone is one base distant. For sequencing of the TCRbeta CDR3 region, genomic DNA was extracted from the sorted cells. The immunoSEQ Assay was used to sequence the TCRbeta CDR3 regions. As stored in TCRdb, this immuneACCESS dataset retains in-frame rearrangements with V and J assigned. A fraction of the clones does not appear; measured against another copy, unresolved V genes explain less than half of the discrepancy, and the remainder lacks a known reason. Here the sample has about 73,000 clones; 80% to 95% occur a single time. Of the sample, under 0.6% falls within the top ten clones. The data stem from a study of OX40 agonist ivuxolimab in advanced cancers. Background on the whole study: Ivuxolimab, which targeted the costimulatory receptor OX40 (CD134), was an agonistic, fully human IgG2 monoclonal antibody. Three dose-escalation patients achieved partial responses, one with hepatocellular carcinoma and two with cutaneous melanoma. The paper reports the monotherapy dose-escalation portion (N of about 47 patients) of the phase I ivuxolimab trial. Patients were allowed to have had prior anti-PD-1, anti-PD-L1 or anti-CTLA-4 therapy, and approximately 39% of the dose-escalation patients had been treated with checkpoint inhibitors. Of the approximately 50 dose-escalation patients, hepatocellular carcinoma was present in approximately 20, melanoma in roughly 15, renal cell carcinoma in 9 and head and neck cancer in 9. Peripheral TCRbeta sequencing aimed to test whether ivuxolimab altered TCR sequence diversity and caused clonal T-cell expansion. In the dose-escalation cohort, around four fifths of patients were male, and the mean age was roughly 56 years with a range of roughly 23 to 79. Intravenous ivuxolimab was administered to patients every 2 weeks at six dose levels: 0.01, 0.1, 0.3, 1.5, 3 and 10 mg/kg.

Cut back by 3 bases and 8 bases, the V and J ends lie 19 bases apart. CDR1 is given as SGHTA and CDR2 as FQGNSA, both from the germline V gene. The CDR3 has 15 amino acids, counting the end cysteine and phenylalanine. Only CDR3 DNA remains: 45 bases, in frame from the first base. The trial excluded patients who had a history of autoimmune disease or who were on systemic immunosuppression. Peripheral blood for TCR sequencing was collected from all dose cohorts at baseline, on cycle 4 day 1, and on cycle 7 day 1. Samples came from an open-label, multicenter, first-in-human phase I dose-escalation trial of ivuxolimab. The trial enrolled adults with locally advanced or metastatic head and neck squamous cell, hepatocellular, melanoma or renal cell carcinoma. Before TCR sequencing, CD4+ T cells and CD8+ T cells from peripheral blood were sorted into separate populations. Findings and caveats that apply to the study as a whole: In the 0.1-3.0 mg/kg groups, partial responders had among the lowest normalized peripheral clonal expansion, particularly in CD8+ T cells. After ivuxolimab, CD8+ T cells had more expanded clones than CD4+ T cells on average. Low levels of normalized T-cell clonal expansion were also seen in some patients who did not respond. Clonal expansion of both CD4+ and CD8+ blood T cells was observed from baseline to week 6 at doses 0.1 to 3.0 mg/kg. The antigen specificity of the clonally expanded peripheral T cells was not determined.

The source of this sequence is an adult with an advanced solid tumor such as melanoma, head and neck, liver or kidney cancer. The rearrangement combines TRBV7-2 with TRBJ1-1; the D gene lacks a confident call. Sequenced here: CD4+ or CD8+ T cells sorted from blood, sampled in a trial of the OX40 agonist ivuxolimab. The bases are TGTGCCAGCAGCTTCACGGAAGGTCGGACCTCAGAAGCTTTCTTT. This sequence encodes CASSFTEGRTSEAFF. The full variable domain, completed from the reference TRBV7-2 and TRBJ1-1 proteins outside the CDR3, reads GAGVSQSPSNKVTEKGKDVELRCDPISGHTALYWYRQSLGQGLEFLIYFQGNSAPDKSGLPSDRFSAERTGGSVSTLTIQRTQQEDSAVYLCASSFTEGRTSEAFFGQGTRLTVV.